This T cell receptor beta chain was identified in a study of cytomegalovirus exposure and HLA in healthy donors. Study-wide results and limits: Reports showed the classifier diagnosing cytomegalovirus status with high specificity and sensitivity.

V dropped 7 bases and J dropped 5 bases, with 18 bases sitting between them. Germline loops: CDR1 SGHVS, CDR2 FNYEAQ. CDR3 length: 14 amino acids. To note about this clone: Its antigen is undetermined.

In the PCR, 60 Vbeta and 13 Jbeta primers were used. Sequencing used immunoSEQ multiplex PCR; TCRdb keeps in-frame clones, though not all of them. Of about 160,000 clones in the sample, 75% were seen once. The chain has TRBV7-6 and TRBJ2-7; TRBD1 might be the D (6 bases). Sequenced sample: PBMCs. The source of this sequence is a female donor in good health and CMV-seronegative. The CDR3 region has the DNA TGTGCCAGCAACCCCCTCGGACAGATCCACGAGCAGTACTTC. Its protein is CASNPLGQIHEQYF.